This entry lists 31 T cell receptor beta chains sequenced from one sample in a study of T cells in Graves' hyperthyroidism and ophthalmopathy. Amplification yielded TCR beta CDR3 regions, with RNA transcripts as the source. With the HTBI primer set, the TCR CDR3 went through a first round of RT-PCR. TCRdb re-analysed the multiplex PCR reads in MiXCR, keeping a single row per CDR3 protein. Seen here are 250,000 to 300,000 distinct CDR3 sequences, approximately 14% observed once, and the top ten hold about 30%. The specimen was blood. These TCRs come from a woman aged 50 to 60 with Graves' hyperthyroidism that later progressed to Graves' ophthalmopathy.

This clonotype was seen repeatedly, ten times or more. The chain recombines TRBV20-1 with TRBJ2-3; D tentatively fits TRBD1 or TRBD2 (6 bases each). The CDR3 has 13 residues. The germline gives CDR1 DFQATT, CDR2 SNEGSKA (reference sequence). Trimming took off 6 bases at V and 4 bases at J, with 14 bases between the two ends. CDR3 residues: CSAPRRGSDTQYF. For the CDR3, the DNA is TGCAGTGCGCCTCGGAGGGGGTCAGATACGCAGTATTTT.

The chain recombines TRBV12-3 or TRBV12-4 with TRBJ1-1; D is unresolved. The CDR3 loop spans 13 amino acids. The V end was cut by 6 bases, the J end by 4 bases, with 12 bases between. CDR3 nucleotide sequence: TGTGCCAGCAGCCTTGTGAAAGGCACTGAAGCTTTCTTT. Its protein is CASSLVKGTEAFF.

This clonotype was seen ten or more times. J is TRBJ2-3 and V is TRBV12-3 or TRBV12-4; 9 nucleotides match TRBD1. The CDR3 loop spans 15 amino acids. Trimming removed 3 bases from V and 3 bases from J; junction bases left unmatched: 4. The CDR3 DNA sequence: TGTGCCAGCAGTTTCGGACAGGGGAGAACAGATACGCAGTATTTT. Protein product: CASSFGQGRTDTQYF.

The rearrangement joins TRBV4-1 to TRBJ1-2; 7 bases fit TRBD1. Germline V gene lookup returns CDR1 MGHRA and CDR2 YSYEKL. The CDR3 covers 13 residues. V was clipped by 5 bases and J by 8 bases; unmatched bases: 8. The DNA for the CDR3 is TGCGCCAGCAGCTCTACAGGGGCCGGGGGCTACACCTTC. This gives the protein CASSSTGAGGYTF.

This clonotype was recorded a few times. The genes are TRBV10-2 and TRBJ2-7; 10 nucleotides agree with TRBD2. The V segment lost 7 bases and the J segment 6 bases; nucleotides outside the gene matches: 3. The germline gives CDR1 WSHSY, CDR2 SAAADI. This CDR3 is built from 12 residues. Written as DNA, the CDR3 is TGCGCCAGCAAAACTAGCGGGGCCGAGCAGTACTTC. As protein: CASKTSGAEQYF.

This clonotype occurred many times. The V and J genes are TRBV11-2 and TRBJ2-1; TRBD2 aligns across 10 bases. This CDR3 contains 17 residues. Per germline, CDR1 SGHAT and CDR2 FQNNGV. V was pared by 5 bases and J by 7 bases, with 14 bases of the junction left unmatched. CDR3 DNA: TGTGCCAGCAGCCCCAGCCCCGGGGTAGCGGGAGGTAATGAGCAGTTCTTC. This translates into CASSPSPGVAGGNEQFF.

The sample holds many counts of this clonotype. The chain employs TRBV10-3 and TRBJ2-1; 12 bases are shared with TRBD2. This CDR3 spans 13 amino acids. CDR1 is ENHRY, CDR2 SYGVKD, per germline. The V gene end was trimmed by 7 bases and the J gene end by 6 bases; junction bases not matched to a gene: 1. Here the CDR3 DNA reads TGTGCCATCATGACTAGCGGGAGCAATGAGCAGTTCTTC. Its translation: CAIMTSGSNEQFF.

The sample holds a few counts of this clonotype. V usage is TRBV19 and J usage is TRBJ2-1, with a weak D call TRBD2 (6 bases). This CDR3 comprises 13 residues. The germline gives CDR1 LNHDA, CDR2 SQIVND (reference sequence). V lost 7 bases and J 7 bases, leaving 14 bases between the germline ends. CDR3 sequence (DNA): TGTGCCAGTACTAGCGTAGGAGGGAATGAGCAGTTCTTC. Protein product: CASTSVGGNEQFF.

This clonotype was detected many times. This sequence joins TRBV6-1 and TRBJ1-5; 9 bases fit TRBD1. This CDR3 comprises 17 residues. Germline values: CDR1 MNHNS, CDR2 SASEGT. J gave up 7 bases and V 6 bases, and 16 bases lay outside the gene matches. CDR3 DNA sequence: TGTGCCAGCAGGGACAGGGGACAGGAGTGGGCACGCCAGCCCCAGCATTTT. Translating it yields CASRDRGQEWARQPQHF.

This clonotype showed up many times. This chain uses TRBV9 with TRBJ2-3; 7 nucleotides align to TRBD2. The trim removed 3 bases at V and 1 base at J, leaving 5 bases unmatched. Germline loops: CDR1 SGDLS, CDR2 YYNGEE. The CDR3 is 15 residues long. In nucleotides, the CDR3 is TGTGCCAGCAGCGGAGGACTAGGTCGCACAGATACGCAGTATTTT. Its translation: CASSGGLGRTDTQYF.

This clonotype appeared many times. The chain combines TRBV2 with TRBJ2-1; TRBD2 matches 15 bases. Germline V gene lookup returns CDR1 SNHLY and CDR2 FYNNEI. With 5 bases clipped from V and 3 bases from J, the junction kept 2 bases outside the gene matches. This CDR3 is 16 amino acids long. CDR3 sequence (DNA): TGTGCCAGCAGTACGGGACTAGCGGGAGGCTACAATGAGCAGTTCTTC. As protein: CASSTGLAGGYNEQFF.

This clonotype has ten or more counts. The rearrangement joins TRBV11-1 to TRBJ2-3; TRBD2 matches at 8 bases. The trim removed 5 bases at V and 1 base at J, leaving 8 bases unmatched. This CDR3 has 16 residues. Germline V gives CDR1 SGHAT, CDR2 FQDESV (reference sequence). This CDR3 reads CASSRFSGIRTDTQYF. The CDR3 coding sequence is TGTGCCAGCAGCCGGTTTAGCGGGATCCGCACAGATACGCAGTATTTT.

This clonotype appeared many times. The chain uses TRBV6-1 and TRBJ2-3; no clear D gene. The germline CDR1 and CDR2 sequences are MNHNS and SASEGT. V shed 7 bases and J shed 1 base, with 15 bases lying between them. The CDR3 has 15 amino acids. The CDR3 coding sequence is TGTGCCAGCATCCCCGAGAGAGCCCGCACAGATACGCAGTATTTT. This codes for CASIPERARTDTQYF.

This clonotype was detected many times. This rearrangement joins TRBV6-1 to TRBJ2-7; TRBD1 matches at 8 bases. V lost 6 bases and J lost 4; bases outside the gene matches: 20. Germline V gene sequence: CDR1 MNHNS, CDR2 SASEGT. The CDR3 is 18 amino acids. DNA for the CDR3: TGTGCCAGCAGCGTATACTCCTCAGGGGGCGCATCCGGATACGAGCAGTACTTC. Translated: CASSVYSSGGASGYEQYF.

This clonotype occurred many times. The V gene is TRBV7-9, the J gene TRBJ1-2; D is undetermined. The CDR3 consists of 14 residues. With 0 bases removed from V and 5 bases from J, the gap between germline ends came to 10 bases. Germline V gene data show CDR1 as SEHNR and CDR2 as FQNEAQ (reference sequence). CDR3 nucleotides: TGTGCCAGCAGCTTAGCGGAGACGGTGTATGGCTACACCTTC. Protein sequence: CASSLAETVYGYTF.

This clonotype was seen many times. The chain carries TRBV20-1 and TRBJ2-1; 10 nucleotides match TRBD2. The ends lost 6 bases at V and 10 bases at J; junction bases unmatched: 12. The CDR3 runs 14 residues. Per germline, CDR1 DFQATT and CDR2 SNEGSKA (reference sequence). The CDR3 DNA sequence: TGCAGTGCGGATCGGGGACTAGCGTCTGTCGAGCAGTTCTTC. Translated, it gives CSADRGLASVEQFF.

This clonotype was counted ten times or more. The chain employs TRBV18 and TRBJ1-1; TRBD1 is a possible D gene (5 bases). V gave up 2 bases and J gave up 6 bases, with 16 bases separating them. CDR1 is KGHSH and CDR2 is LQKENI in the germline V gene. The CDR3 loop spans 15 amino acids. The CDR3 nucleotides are TGTGCCAGCTCACCAAGATGGACGGGGGAATCTGAAGCTTTCTTT. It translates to CASSPRWTGESEAFF.

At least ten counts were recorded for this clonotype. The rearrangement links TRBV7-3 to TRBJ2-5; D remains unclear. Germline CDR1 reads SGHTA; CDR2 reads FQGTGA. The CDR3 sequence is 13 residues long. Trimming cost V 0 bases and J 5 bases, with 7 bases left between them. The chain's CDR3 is CASSLTGMETQYF. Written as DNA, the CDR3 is TGTGCCAGCAGCTTAACTGGGATGGAGACCCAGTACTTC.

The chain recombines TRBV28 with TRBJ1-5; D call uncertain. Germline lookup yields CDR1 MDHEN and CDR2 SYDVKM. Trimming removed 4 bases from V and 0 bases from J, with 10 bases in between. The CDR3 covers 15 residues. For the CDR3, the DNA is TGTGCCAGCAGTTCGAAGGGCTATAGCAATCAGCCCCAGCATTTT. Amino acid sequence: CASSSKGYSNQPQHF.

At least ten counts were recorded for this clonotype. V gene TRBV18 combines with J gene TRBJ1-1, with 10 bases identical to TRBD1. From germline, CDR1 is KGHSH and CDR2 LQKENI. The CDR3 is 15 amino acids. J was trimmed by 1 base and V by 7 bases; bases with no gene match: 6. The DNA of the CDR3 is TGTGCCAGCTTTGCGGGGGACAGGGGGAACACTGAAGCTTTCTTT. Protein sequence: CASFAGDRGNTEAFF.

In DNA, the CDR3 is TGTGCCACCATGGGTCCTAATCAGCCCCAGCATTTT. Its translation: CATMGPNQPQHF. This sequence joins TRBV24-1 and TRBJ1-5; D is uncertain. With 8 bases removed from V and 4 bases from J, the gap between germline ends came to 8 bases. CDR1 KGHDR and CDR2 SFDVKD come from the germline V gene. This CDR3 is built from 12 residues.

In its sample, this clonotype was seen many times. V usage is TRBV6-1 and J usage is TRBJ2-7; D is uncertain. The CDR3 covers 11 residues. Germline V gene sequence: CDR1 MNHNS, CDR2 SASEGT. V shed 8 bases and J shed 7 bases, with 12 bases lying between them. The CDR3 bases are TGTGCCAGCCTAGGCGACCTAGAGCAGTACTTC. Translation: CASLGDLEQYF.

The CDR3, as DNA: TGTGCCAGCAGCGGTAGTGGGGGGGGACAGGGCGATACCTACGAGCAGTACTTC. This encodes CASSGSGGGQGDTYEQYF. The gene calls are TRBV9 and TRBJ2-7; 9 bases agree with TRBD1. There are 18 residues in the CDR3. V dropped 3 bases and J dropped 2; count of bases not matched to a gene: 15. Looked up from germline, CDR1 is SGDLS and CDR2 is YYNGEE.

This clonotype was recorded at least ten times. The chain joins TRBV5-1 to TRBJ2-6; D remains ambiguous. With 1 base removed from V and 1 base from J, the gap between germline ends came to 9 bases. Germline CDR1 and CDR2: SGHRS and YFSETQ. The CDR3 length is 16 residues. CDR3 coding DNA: TGCGCCAGCAGCTTGACGACGGTGTCTGGGGCCAACGTCCTGACTTTC. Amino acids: CASSLTTVSGANVLTF.

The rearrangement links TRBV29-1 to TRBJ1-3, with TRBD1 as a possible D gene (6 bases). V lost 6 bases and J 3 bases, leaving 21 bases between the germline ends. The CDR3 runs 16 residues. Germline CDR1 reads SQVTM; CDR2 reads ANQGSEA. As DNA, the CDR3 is TGCAGCGTCCTAACTCCGGACAGTAGACTTGGAAACACCATATATTTT. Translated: CSVLTPDSRLGNTIYF.

CDR3: CASSVSQGSNTEAFF. CDR3 nucleotide sequence: TGTGCCAGCAGCGTCTCACAGGGGTCGAACACTGAAGCTTTCTTT. The chain employs TRBV5-4 and TRBJ1-1; the match to TRBD1 covers 7 bases. Per the germline V gene, CDR1 is SGHNT and CDR2 is YYREEE (reference sequence). The CDR3 length is 15 residues. The junction had 7 bases not matched to a gene; V was cut back by 4 bases and J by 1 base.

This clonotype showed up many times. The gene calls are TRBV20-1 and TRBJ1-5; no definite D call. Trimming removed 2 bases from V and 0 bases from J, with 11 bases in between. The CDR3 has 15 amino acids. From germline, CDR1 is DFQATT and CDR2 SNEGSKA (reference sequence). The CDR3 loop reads CSARPPILSNQPQHF. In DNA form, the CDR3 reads TGCAGTGCTAGACCGCCGATCCTTAGCAATCAGCCCCAGCATTTT.

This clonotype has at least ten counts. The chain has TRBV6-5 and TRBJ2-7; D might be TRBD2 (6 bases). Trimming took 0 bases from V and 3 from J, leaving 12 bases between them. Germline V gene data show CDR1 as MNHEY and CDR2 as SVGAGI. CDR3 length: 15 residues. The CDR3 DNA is TGTGCCAGCAGTTACTCGAGCGGGCTCAACTACGAGCAGTACTTC. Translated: CASSYSSGLNYEQYF.

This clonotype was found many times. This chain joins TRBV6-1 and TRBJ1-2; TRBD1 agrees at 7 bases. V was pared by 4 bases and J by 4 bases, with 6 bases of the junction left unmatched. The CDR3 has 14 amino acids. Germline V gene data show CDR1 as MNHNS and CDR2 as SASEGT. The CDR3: CASSVAGGGYGYTF. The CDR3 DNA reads TGTGCCAGCAGTGTAGCAGGGGGTGGCTATGGCTACACCTTC.

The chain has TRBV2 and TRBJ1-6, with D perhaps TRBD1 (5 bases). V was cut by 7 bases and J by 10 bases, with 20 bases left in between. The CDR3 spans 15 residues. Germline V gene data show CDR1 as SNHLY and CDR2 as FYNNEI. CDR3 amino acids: CASTESGTQRSPLHF. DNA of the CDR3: TGTGCCAGCACCGAATCCGGGACTCAGCGGTCACCCCTCCACTTT.

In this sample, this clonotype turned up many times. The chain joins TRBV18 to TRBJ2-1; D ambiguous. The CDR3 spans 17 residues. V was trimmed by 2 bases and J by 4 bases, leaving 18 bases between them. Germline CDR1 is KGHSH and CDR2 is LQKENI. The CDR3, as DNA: TGTGCCAGCTCACCAGGGAACAATCGGGTCCTTTACAATGAGCAGTTCTTC. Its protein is CASSPGNNRVLYNEQFF.